Shown below are 24 T cell receptor beta chains from a single sample sequenced in a study of cytomegalovirus exposure and HLA in healthy donors. PCR used 60 Vbeta primers and 13 Jbeta primers. This table comes from immunoSEQ multiplex PCR, and its TCRdb copy is limited to in-frame clones, with some not included. The sample shows 130,000 or so clones, just under 80% of them seen only once. Material: PBMCs. The receptors stem from a woman younger than 30 in good health and CMV-seronegative.

This clone was seen just once. The CDR3 DNA follows: TGTGCCAGCAGCTTACAGGGAGGTAATGAAAAACTGTTTTTT. It translates to CASSLQGGNEKLFF. The genes are TRBV11-2 and TRBJ1-4; D is perhaps TRBD1 (5 bases). The V end was cut by 2 bases, the J end by 4 bases, with 8 bases between. The germline V gene has CDR1 SGHAT and CDR2 FQNNGV. This CDR3 contains 14 residues.

This sequence joins TRBV13 and TRBJ2-1; possible D gene TRBD2, 6 bases. The CDR3 covers 16 residues. Trimming took off 1 base at V and 1 base at J, with 11 bases between the two ends. The germline gives CDR1 PRHDT, CDR2 FYEKMQ (reference sequence). The CDR3 nucleotides read TGTGCCAGCAGCTTAGCACGGGAGAGGTCCTACAATGAGCAGTTCTTC. It is translated as CASSLARERSYNEQFF.

The chain is built from TRBV10-3 and TRBJ1-1, with TRBD1 matching 7 bases. V shed 6 bases, J shed 8 bases, and the junction held 6 bases outside the gene matches. Germline V gives CDR1 ENHRY, CDR2 SYGVKD. This CDR3 comprises 12 residues. The CDR3 spells CAIRGTEGEAFF. The CDR3 DNA follows: TGTGCCATCAGAGGGACAGAGGGAGAAGCTTTCTTT.

V usage is TRBV5-6 and J usage is TRBJ2-5; perhaps TRBD2 as D (6 bases). The CDR3 totals 16 residues. Trimming took off 4 bases at V and 5 bases at J, with 21 bases between the two ends. Germline CDR1 SGHDT, CDR2 YYEEEE. Here the CDR3 reads CASSHRQGGYEETQYF. CDR3 DNA sequence: TGTGCCAGCAGCCACAGGCAGGGAGGCTATGAGGAGACCCAGTACTTC.

This sequence joins TRBV18 and TRBJ1-1, with a tentative D call TRBD1 (5 bases). The V and J ends lost 3 bases and 2 bases respectively, with 10 bases between them. Per germline, CDR1 KGHSH and CDR2 LQKENI. This CDR3 is 14 amino acids long. CDR3 DNA: TGTGCCAGCTCACCTAGGGGTACTAACACTGAAGCTTTCTTT. Translation gives CASSPRGTNTEAFF.

Here the CDR3 reads CASSVGQGTIYEQYF. The CDR3 DNA sequence: TGTGCCAGCAGCGTGGGACAGGGGACAATTTACGAGCAGTACTTC. The chain carries TRBV5-4 and TRBJ2-7; 10 nucleotides line up with TRBD1. The CDR3 spans 15 residues. The V gene end was trimmed by 4 bases and the J gene end by 4 bases; junction bases not matched to a gene: 8. Germline CDR1 SGHNT, CDR2 YYREEE (reference sequence).

This clone was counted a few times. The chain is built from TRBV6-5 and TRBJ1-2; D remains ambiguous. Looked up from germline, CDR1 is MNHEY and CDR2 is SVGAGI. The CDR3 sequence is 13 residues long. The germline V and J ends were trimmed by 0 bases and 5 bases, with 7 bases remaining between them. The CDR3 DNA follows: TGTGCCAGCAGTTACTCGACTCGGTATGGCTACACCTTC. Translating it yields CASSYSTRYGYTF.

This clone has just one count. The V gene is TRBV21-1, the J gene TRBJ2-2; the D call of TRBD1 is as the table states it, not checked on the DNA. TRBV21-1 corresponds to a pseudogene. This CDR3 has 18 residues. CDR3 coding DNA: TGTGCCAGCAGCACCTTACCCGCCGGCAGGAAGAACACCGGGGAGCTGTTTTTT. It encodes CASSTLPAGRKNTGELFF.

The gene calls are TRBV5-1 and TRBJ1-2, with unresolved D. V lost 8 bases to trimming and J lost 3 bases, with 11 bases between them. Per the germline V gene, CDR1 is SGHRS and CDR2 is YFSETQ. This CDR3 comprises 12 residues. CDR3 loop: CARLGPDYGYTF. CDR3 nucleotides: TGCGCCAGACTGGGCCCTGACTATGGCTACACCTTC.

This clone was seen once. The chain has TRBV28 and TRBJ2-5, with D tentatively TRBD1 (5 bases). V lost 2 bases and J lost 0, with 10 bases in between. This CDR3 region has 15 residues. Germline values: CDR1 MDHEN, CDR2 SYDVKM. The CDR3 sequence: CASSLRAGYQETQYF. CDR3 sequence (DNA): TGTGCCAGCAGTTTAAGGGCAGGGTACCAAGAGACCCAGTACTTC. Based on the CDR3 plus reference TRBV28 and TRBJ2-5, the full variable domain is DVKVTQSSRYLVKRTGEKVFLECVQDMDHENMFWYRQDPGLGLRLIYFSYDVKMKEKGDIPEGYSVSREKKERFSLILESASTNQTSMYLCASSLRAGYQETQYFGPGTRLLVL.

This sequence joins TRBV6-1 and TRBJ1-5; D ambiguous. Looked up from germline, CDR1 is MNHNS and CDR2 is SASEGT. The CDR3 is 13 residues long. The germline V and J ends were trimmed by 1 base and 5 bases, with 6 bases remaining between them. CDR3 sequence reads: CASSEGGDQPQHF. DNA of the CDR3: TGTGCCAGCAGTGAAGGAGGTGATCAGCCCCAGCATTTT.

The chain recombines TRBV15 with TRBJ1-5; D is unresolved. Per the germline V gene, CDR1 is LNHNV and CDR2 is YYDKDF (reference sequence). The CDR3 has 16 amino acids. V was shortened by 0 bases and J by 0 bases, with 9 bases between the two germline ends. In DNA, the CDR3 is TGTGCCACCAGCAGAGATGGCGGATATAGCAATCAGCCCCAGCATTTT. Residues: CATSRDGGYSNQPQHF.

This clone came up once. The chain uses TRBV6-1 and TRBJ1-2; D may be TRBD1 (6 bases). V was trimmed by 8 bases and J by 4 bases, leaving 17 bases between them. Germline CDR1 and CDR2: MNHNS and SASEGT. There are 14 residues in the CDR3. The CDR3 nucleotides are TGTGCCAGCTTCCAGCCGGGGGGCGGCTATGGCTACACCTTC. Encoded protein: CASFQPGGGYGYTF.

The CDR3 DNA follows: TGTGCCAGCAGTCCACCGGGACAGGGGGATGGCTACACCTTC. It specifies CASSPPGQGDGYTF. The rearrangement links TRBV27 to TRBJ1-2; 11 bases are shared with TRBD1. The CDR3 runs 14 residues. The trim removed 5 bases at V and 6 bases at J, leaving 5 bases unmatched. CDR1 is MNHEY and CDR2 is SMNVEV in the germline V gene (reference sequence).

This rearrangement joins TRBV29-1 to TRBJ1-3, with unresolved D. CDR1 SQVTM and CDR2 ANQGSEA come from the germline V gene. V shed 5 bases and J shed 4 bases, with 6 bases lying between them. The CDR3 consists of 11 residues. The CDR3: CSVTEGNTIYF. In DNA, the CDR3 is TGCAGCGTTACGGAGGGAAACACCATATATTTT. Full variable domain (rest looked up from reference TRBV29-1 and TRBJ1-3): SAVISQKPSRDICQRGTSLTIQCQVDSQVTMMFWYRQQPGQSLTLIATANQGSEATYESGFVIDKFPISRPNLTFSTLTVSNMSPEDSSIYLCSVTEGNTIYFGEGSWLTVV.

The chain is built from TRBV5-4 and TRBJ2-2; 8 bases map to TRBD2. Germline V gives CDR1 SGHNT, CDR2 YYREEE (reference sequence). The CDR3 extends over 17 amino acids. Trimming removed 5 bases from V and 3 bases from J; junction bases left unmatched: 12. The CDR3 bases are TGTGCCAGCAGTCCTCAAGCGGGAGTCGGTTACACCGGGGAGCTGTTTTTT. Amino acids: CASSPQAGVGYTGELFF.

The chain uses TRBV5-4 and TRBJ1-3; D is perhaps TRBD1 (5 bases). Per germline, CDR1 SGHNT and CDR2 YYREEE (reference sequence). Trimming took 0 bases from V and 4 from J, leaving 11 bases between them. This CDR3 comprises 15 residues. The CDR3 sequence: CASSLDQGSGNTIYF. The DNA for the CDR3 is TGTGCCAGCAGCTTGGACCAGGGATCCGGAAACACCATATATTTT.

V and J are TRBV2 and TRBJ1-4; weak D call: TRBD1 (5 bases). V was trimmed by 4 bases and J by 8 bases, leaving 14 bases between them. This CDR3 is 14 amino acids long. Germline loops: CDR1 SNHLY, CDR2 FYNNEI. The CDR3 region has the DNA TGTGCCAGCAGTGTAAGGACATCCGGGGAAAAACTGTTTTTT. It is translated as CASSVRTSGEKLFF.

The J gene is TRBJ1-5, the V gene TRBV19; TRBD1 matches at 9 bases. The V gene's germline CDR1 is LNHDA and CDR2 SQIVND (reference sequence). V was pared by 4 bases and J by 4 bases, with 5 bases of the junction left unmatched. The CDR3 contains 15 residues. The CDR3 nucleotides read TGTGCCAGTAGTACCGAAGGACAGGGGAATCAGCCCCAGCATTTT. It encodes CASSTEGQGNQPQHF.

This chain connects TRBV10-1 to TRBJ2-5, with 8 bases identical to TRBD1. V lost 3 bases to trimming and J lost 3 bases; unmatched junction nucleotides: 6. Germline V lookup: CDR1 WNHNN, CDR2 SYGVQD (reference sequence). This CDR3 has 15 amino acids. CDR3 residues: CASSENPDREETQYF. The CDR3 coding sequence is TGCGCCAGCAGTGAAAACCCGGACAGGGAAGAGACCCAGTACTTC.

V gene TRBV30 combines with J gene TRBJ2-3; TRBD1 aligns across 10 bases. In germline, CDR1 is GTSNPN, CDR2 SVGIG (reference sequence). The CDR3 loop spans 15 amino acids. V lost 1 base, J lost 2 bases, and 3 bases stayed unmatched. The CDR3, as DNA: TGTGCCTGGAGTGCCGGGACAGGGGTCACAGATACGCAGTATTTT. It codes for CAWSAGTGVTDTQYF.

DNA of the CDR3: TGTGCCAGCAGCACAGGGGCAGAAGCTTTCTTT. This codes for CASSTGAEAFF. This chain connects TRBV11-2 to TRBJ1-1; 7 bases are shared with TRBD1. The CDR3 totals 11 residues. The germline V gene encodes CDR1 SGHAT and CDR2 FQNNGV. Trimming removed 5 bases from V and 8 bases from J; junction bases left unmatched: 2.

This clone has only one observation. The gene calls are TRBV4-1 and TRBJ2-5; 7 nucleotides align to TRBD2. This CDR3 contains 15 residues. Trimming cost V 0 bases and J 5 bases; bases outside gene matches: 6. CDR1 and CDR2 (germline): MGHRA, YSYEKL. Written as DNA, the CDR3 is TGCGCCAGCAGCCAAGAGGCCCTGGGGGGGGAGACCCAGTACTTC. This translates into CASSQEALGGETQYF.

The rearrangement uses TRBV2 and TRBJ1-2; a weak D match, TRBD1 (6 bases). The CDR3 extends over 15 amino acids. Trimming shortened V by 11 bases and J by 4 bases, and 23 bases separated the two germline ends. Germline CDR1 SNHLY, CDR2 FYNNEI. The CDR3 loop is CAWRQDGLRPYGYTF. CDR3 nucleotide sequence: TGTGCCTGGAGACAGGACGGGCTCCGCCCCTATGGCTACACCTTC.